This TCR beta chain originates from a study of Ad26.COV2.S vaccination and SARS-CoV-2 variants. Across the study: Recipients of Ad26.COV2.S got it intramuscularly, once or twice 56 days apart. Study results and limitations: Recipients given vaccine exceeded placebo recipients in spike-specific TCR breadth.

The table came from immunoSEQ multiplex PCR; TCRdb's copy has only in-frame clones and leaves some out. The table has 380,000 or so clones, 80% to 90% seen once. On this clone: The antigen remains undetermined.

Noted treatment: around 19 received Ad26.COV2.S at low or high dose, single or two shots; about 5 received placebo; per-sample allocation not given. The study sampled participants on day 63 after the first vaccine or placebo injection. Germline V CDR1 and CDR2: SGHAT, FQNNGV. This CDR3 contains 16 residues. V lost 3 bases, J lost 2 bases, and 17 bases lay in between. The chain combines TRBV11-2 with TRBJ2-7, with a possible D match to TRBD1 (6 bases). The sequence came from a person aged 18-65 years who received the Ad26.COV2.S COVID-19 vaccine or a placebo. Sequenced here: peripheral blood, sampled in a trial of Ad26.COV2.S vaccine versus placebo. The CDR3 loop reads CASSLSSGVLPYEQYF. The CDR3 coding sequence is TGTGCCAGCAGCTTGTCCTCAGGGGTCCTACCCTACGAGCAGTACTTC.